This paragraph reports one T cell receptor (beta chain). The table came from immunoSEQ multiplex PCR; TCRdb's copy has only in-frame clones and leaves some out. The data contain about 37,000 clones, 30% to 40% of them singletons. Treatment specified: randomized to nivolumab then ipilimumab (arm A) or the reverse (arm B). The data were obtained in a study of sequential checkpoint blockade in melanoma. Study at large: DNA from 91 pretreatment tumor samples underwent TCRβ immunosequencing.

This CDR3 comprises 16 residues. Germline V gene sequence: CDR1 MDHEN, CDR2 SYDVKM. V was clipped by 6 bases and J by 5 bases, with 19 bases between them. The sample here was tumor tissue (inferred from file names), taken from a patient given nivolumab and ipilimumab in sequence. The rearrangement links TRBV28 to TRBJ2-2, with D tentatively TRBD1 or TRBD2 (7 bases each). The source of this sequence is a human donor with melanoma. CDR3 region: CASSEGAGERTGELFF. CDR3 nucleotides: TGTGCCAGCAGCGAGGGGGCGGGGGAGCGGACCGGGGAGCTGTTTTTT.